Below, 28 T cell receptor beta chains from the same sample are listed, as sequenced in a study of CD8 T cells in Susac syndrome. The RNA input was about 0.45 to 1 ug, and it was reverse transcribed with random hexamers. TCRdb recomputed calls from the immunoSEQ multiplex PCR reads with MiXCR, one row per CDR3 protein. The table shows 74,000 or so distinct CDR3 sequences, with 85% to 95% occurring only once. Sequencing was carried out using CD4+ T cells from PBMCs. The source of these receptors is a human donor with Susac syndrome.

This clonotype was detected a few times. The chain joins TRBV5-1 to TRBJ2-7; possible D gene TRBD2, 6 bases. The germline V gene encodes CDR1 SGHRS and CDR2 YFSETQ. Trimming removed 0 bases at V and 3 bases at J, with 13 bases between. The CDR3 is 15 residues long. The CDR3: CASSLAPGLFYEQYF. The CDR3 coding sequence is TGCGCCAGCAGCTTGGCACCGGGACTTTTCTACGAGCAGTACTTC.

J is TRBJ2-2 and V is TRBV28; 7 bases match TRBD1. The length of the CDR3 is 16 residues. The germline V gene encodes CDR1 MDHEN and CDR2 SYDVKM. The J segment lost 6 bases and the V segment lost 4 bases, leaving 11 bases of the junction unmatched. The CDR3 sequence is CASSSSGTARAGELFF. CDR3 in DNA: TGTGCCAGCAGTTCATCCGGGACAGCCAGGGCCGGGGAGCTGTTTTTT.

J is TRBJ2-3 and V is TRBV30, with D possibly being TRBD1 (6 bases). This CDR3 region has 13 residues. CDR1 and CDR2 from the germline V gene are GTSNPN and SVGIG (reference sequence). With 3 bases removed from V and 6 bases from J, the gap between germline ends came to 13 bases. CDR3 amino acids: CAWRDPGADTQYF. The DNA for the CDR3 is TGTGCCTGGAGGGATCCAGGGGCGGATACGCAGTATTTT.

This clonotype was found once. This chain connects TRBV25-1 to TRBJ1-2; 8 nucleotides line up with TRBD1. After removal of 0 bases from V and 7 bases from J, the junction contained 7 bases not matched to a gene. The germline CDR1 and CDR2 sequences are MGHDK and SYGVNS. The CDR3 sequence is 15 residues long. CDR3 protein: CASSEYRQGAAGYTF. CDR3 nucleotides: TGTGCCAGCAGTGAATATAGGCAGGGGGCGGCTGGCTACACCTTC.

The chain couples TRBV5-1 to TRBJ1-5; TRBD1 matches 7 bases. CDR3 size: 16 residues. The junction had 9 bases not matched to a gene; V was cut back by 4 bases and J by 2 bases. Germline CDR1 SGHRS, CDR2 YFSETQ. The CDR3 nucleotides read TGCGCCAGCAGCGTACAACAGGGGAGGGGCAATCAGCCCCAGCATTTT. Its protein product is CASSVQQGRGNQPQHF.

The chain uses TRBV7-9 and TRBJ2-3; D remains unclear. Trimming shortened V by 6 bases and J by 0 bases, and 13 bases separated the two germline ends. The CDR3 sequence is 15 residues long. Looked up from germline, CDR1 is SEHNR and CDR2 is FQNEAQ (reference sequence). The CDR3 is CASRLPKGSTDTQYF. The CDR3 nucleotides are TGTGCCAGCAGACTACCGAAGGGTAGCACAGATACGCAGTATTTT.

The chain links TRBV20-1 to TRBJ2-1, with a possible D match to TRBD2 (7 bases). The CDR3 has 15 amino acids. V lost 6 bases and J lost 0, with 15 bases in between. CDR1 and CDR2 from the germline V gene are DFQATT and SNEGSKA (reference sequence). This CDR3 is CSAPLGGPSYNEQFF. The CDR3 coding sequence is TGCAGTGCCCCCCTGGGGGGGCCCTCCTACAATGAGCAGTTCTTC.

The chain has TRBV6-4 and TRBJ2-3, with D unresolved. The CDR3 has 16 amino acids. CDR1 and CDR2 from the germline V gene are MRHNA and SNTAGT. V was trimmed by 0 bases and J by 0 bases, leaving 10 bases between them. The CDR3 DNA reads as TGTGCCAGCAGTGACTCGGGGTGGTCTAGCACAGATACGCAGTATTTT. Its translation is CASSDSGWSSTDTQYF.

The chain employs TRBV20-1 and TRBJ2-1; 12 bases line up with TRBD1. V lost 1 base, J lost 9 bases, and 10 bases stayed unmatched. CDR1 DFQATT and CDR2 SNEGSKA come from the germline V gene (reference sequence). The CDR3 is made up of 16 amino acids. The CDR3 reads CSARVTPGQGAGEQFF. The CDR3 nucleotides read TGCAGTGCTAGAGTTACCCCGGGACAGGGGGCCGGTGAGCAGTTCTTC.

The chain uses TRBV6-1 and TRBJ2-2; perhaps TRBD2 as D (6 bases). Looked up from germline, CDR1 is MNHNS and CDR2 is SASEGT. Deletions cut 10 bases from V and 1 base from J, with 16 bases between. This CDR3 spans 15 amino acids. The CDR3 DNA follows: TGTGCCACCTTGAGGGGAGGATTGAACACCGGGGAGCTGTTTTTT. Protein: CATLRGGLNTGELFF.

This chain links TRBV29-1 with TRBJ2-1; no clear D gene. The CDR3 consists of 13 residues. Deletions cut 4 bases from V and 3 bases from J, with 10 bases between. The V gene's germline CDR1 is SQVTM and CDR2 ANQGSEA. CDR3 sequence reads: CSVAGRNYNEQFF. For the CDR3, the DNA is TGCAGCGTTGCCGGGCGTAACTACAATGAGCAGTTCTTC.

J is TRBJ2-1 and V is TRBV2, with 12 positions matching TRBD2. CDR3 length: 19 amino acids. V shed 3 bases, J shed 2 bases, and the junction held 11 bases outside the gene matches. Germline V gene data show CDR1 as SNHLY and CDR2 as FYNNEI. CDR3 in amino acids: CASSERLAGEVPPYNEQFF. The CDR3 region has the DNA TGTGCCAGCAGTGAGCGACTAGCGGGAGAGGTCCCCCCCTACAATGAGCAGTTCTTC.

This clonotype was seen a single time. V is TRBV6-1 and J is TRBJ1-2; the match to TRBD1 covers 7 bases. With 6 bases clipped from V and 4 bases from J, the junction kept 8 bases outside the gene matches. Germline V gives CDR1 MNHNS, CDR2 SASEGT. The CDR3 sequence is 14 residues long. CDR3 DNA sequence: TGTGCCAGCAGCCCCACGGGACAGACCTATGGCTACACCTTC. Amino acid sequence: CASSPTGQTYGYTF.

This clonotype has just one count. The chain has TRBV6-5 and TRBJ2-2, with 10 bases lining up with TRBD2. Germline CDR1 MNHEY, CDR2 SVGAGI. The CDR3 has 21 residues. With V trimmed by 2 bases and J by 0 bases, 15 bases remained unmatched. In DNA form, the CDR3 reads TGTGCCAGCAGTTACCTCCGCAGAGATAGCGGGGGGACAACGAACACCGGGGAGCTGTTTTTT. Amino acids: CASSYLRRDSGGTTNTGELFF.

The chain recombines TRBV18 with TRBJ1-6, with 7 nucleotides matching TRBD1. CDR1 is KGHSH and CDR2 is LQKENI in the germline V gene. The CDR3 has 16 amino acids. The junction had 6 bases not matched to a gene; V was cut back by 2 bases and J by 5 bases. The CDR3: CASSPAGTAHNSPLHF. CDR3 nucleotides: TGTGCCAGCTCACCAGCAGGGACAGCTCATAATTCACCCCTCCACTTT.

The CDR3 sequence is CATSRDPGSSGANVLTF. CDR3 coding DNA: TGTGCCACCAGCAGAGATCCTGGGTCCTCTGGGGCCAACGTCCTGACTTTC. The chain links TRBV15 to TRBJ2-6; D gene uncertain. Germline loops: CDR1 LNHNV, CDR2 YYDKDF (reference sequence). Between the trimmed V and J ends, which lost 0 bases and 0 bases, there was a span of 9 bases. The CDR3 spans 17 residues.

The rearrangement uses TRBV7-2 and TRBJ2-5, with 8 positions matching TRBD1. The CDR3 consists of 13 residues. Germline loops: CDR1 SGHTA, CDR2 FQGNSA. The V segment lost 1 base and the J segment 10 bases; nucleotides outside the gene matches: 5. CDR3 sequence reads: CASSLVTGQDQYF. In DNA, the CDR3 is TGTGCCAGCAGCTTAGTTACGGGACAGGACCAGTACTTC.

The chain has TRBV3-1 and TRBJ2-1; 12 bases align to TRBD2. The germline V gene encodes CDR1 LGHDT and CDR2 YNNKEL (reference sequence). This CDR3 comprises 16 residues. The trim removed 4 bases at V and 12 bases at J, leaving 13 bases unmatched. CDR3 sequence reads: CASSRSSGGALVGQFF. The DNA of the CDR3 is TGTGCCAGCAGCCGATCTAGCGGGGGGGCCTTGGTCGGGCAGTTCTTC.

The chain links TRBV13 to TRBJ1-2; 7 nucleotides agree with TRBD1. V shed 0 bases and J 4 bases; nucleotides not matched to a gene: 14. The CDR3 spans 18 residues. Germline V gene lookup returns CDR1 PRHDT and CDR2 FYEKMQ (reference sequence). The DNA for the CDR3 is TGTGCCAGCAGCTTAGGCCCCGGCGGACAGGTTTGGAGCTATGGCTACACCTTC. This encodes CASSLGPGGQVWSYGYTF.

The J gene is TRBJ1-5, the V gene TRBV20-1; D unresolved. The V gene's germline CDR1 is DFQATT and CDR2 SNEGSKA (reference sequence). CDR3 length: 18 residues. The V and J ends lost 1 base and 1 base respectively, with 20 bases between them. The CDR3 region is CSARARFEGASSNQPQHF. The CDR3 bases are TGCAGTGCTAGAGCCCGGTTCGAGGGCGCGTCCAGCAATCAGCCCCAGCATTTT.

This clonotype occurred a few times. This chain uses TRBV6-2 or TRBV6-3 with TRBJ2-7; a weak D match, TRBD1 (6 bases). Trimming pared 5 bases from V and 2 bases from J, leaving 13 bases between. The CDR3 spans 14 residues. Germline CDR1 MNHEY, CDR2 SVGEGT. CDR3 loop: CASSQPQGTYEQYF. The DNA of the CDR3 is TGTGCCAGCAGTCAGCCCCAGGGGACCTACGAGCAGTACTTC.

The chain recombines TRBV5-6 with TRBJ2-7, with 12 nucleotides matching TRBD2. Losses at the gene ends were 6 bases for V and 5 bases for J; bases not matched to a gene: 12. Germline values: CDR1 SGHDT, CDR2 YYEEEE. This CDR3 contains 16 residues. The CDR3 region is CASTWRTTSGRHEQYF. The CDR3 DNA reads as TGTGCCAGCACCTGGAGAACAACTAGCGGGAGGCACGAGCAGTACTTC.

This chain uses TRBV12-3 or TRBV12-4 with TRBJ2-5, with a possible D match to TRBD1 (6 bases). Trimming took 7 bases from V and 5 from J, leaving 20 bases between them. The CDR3 extends over 15 amino acids. The CDR3 region has the DNA TGTGCCAGCACCTTGGGGGCTCTTCCCGGGGAGACCCAGTACTTC. Its translation is CASTLGALPGETQYF.

This rearrangement joins TRBV6-5 to TRBJ2-2; no clear D gene. The germline CDR1 and CDR2 sequences are MNHEY and SVGAGI. The CDR3 spans 14 residues. The V and J ends lost 0 bases and 6 bases respectively, with 8 bases between them. The CDR3 DNA follows: TGTGCCAGCAGTTACTCGGTAGTCGCCGGGGAGCTGTTTTTT. This sequence encodes CASSYSVVAGELFF.

The CDR3 region is CAWSVRNSGFNNEQFF. The CDR3 DNA is TGTGCCTGGAGTGTACGGAATAGCGGGTTTAACAATGAGCAGTTCTTC. The chain uses TRBV30 and TRBJ2-1, with 7 bases lining up with TRBD2. Germline V gene lookup returns CDR1 GTSNPN and CDR2 SVGIG (reference sequence). The CDR3 runs 16 residues. V trimming: 0 bases; J trimming: 5 bases; junction bases outside the gene matches: 10.

In this sample, this clonotype turned up once. The V and J genes are TRBV7-2 and TRBJ2-7; 7 bases fit TRBD1. This CDR3 is 13 amino acids long. V was clipped by 4 bases and J by 4 bases; unmatched bases: 4. Germline CDR1 reads SGHTA; CDR2 reads FQGNSA. The DNA of the CDR3 is TGTGCCAGCAGCTCGGGACAGAGGTACGAGCAGTACTTC. Its protein product is CASSSGQRYEQYF.

V and J are TRBV20-1 and TRBJ2-1; the D gene is possibly TRBD2 (5 bases). V lost 0 bases and J 1 base, leaving 7 bases between the germline ends. Looked up from germline, CDR1 is DFQATT and CDR2 is SNEGSKA (reference sequence). This CDR3 has 14 residues. The CDR3 sequence: CSARDRGSYNEQFF. The CDR3 DNA sequence: TGCAGTGCTAGAGATCGCGGGTCCTACAATGAGCAGTTCTTC.

The chain employs TRBV19 and TRBJ1-2, with no clear D. The germline V and J ends were trimmed by 2 bases and 6 bases, with 16 bases remaining between them. Germline values: CDR1 LNHDA, CDR2 SQIVND (reference sequence). This CDR3 comprises 15 residues. CDR3 residues: CASSIPSGPRNGYTF. CDR3 nucleotides: TGTGCCAGTAGTATACCATCTGGACCGCGCAATGGCTACACCTTC.